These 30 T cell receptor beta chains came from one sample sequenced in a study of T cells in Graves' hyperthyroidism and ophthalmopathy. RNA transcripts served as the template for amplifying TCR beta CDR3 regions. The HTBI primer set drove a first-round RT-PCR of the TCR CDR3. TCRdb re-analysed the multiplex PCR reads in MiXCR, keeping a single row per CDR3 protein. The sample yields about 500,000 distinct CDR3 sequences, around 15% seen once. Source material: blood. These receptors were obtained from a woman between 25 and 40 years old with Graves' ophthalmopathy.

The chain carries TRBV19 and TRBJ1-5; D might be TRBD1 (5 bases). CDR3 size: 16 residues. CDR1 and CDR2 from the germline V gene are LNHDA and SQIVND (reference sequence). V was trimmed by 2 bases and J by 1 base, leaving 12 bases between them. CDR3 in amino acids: CASSIFTGLSNQPQHF. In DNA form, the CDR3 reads TGTGCCAGTAGTATATTCACAGGTTTGAGCAATCAGCCCCAGCATTTT.

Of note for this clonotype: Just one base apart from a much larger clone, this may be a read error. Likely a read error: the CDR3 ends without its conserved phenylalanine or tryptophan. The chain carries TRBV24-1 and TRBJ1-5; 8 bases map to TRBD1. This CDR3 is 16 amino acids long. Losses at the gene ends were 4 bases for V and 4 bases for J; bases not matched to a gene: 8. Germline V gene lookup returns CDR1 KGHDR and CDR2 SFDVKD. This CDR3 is CATSEPGTGPNQPQHL. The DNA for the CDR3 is TGTGCCACCAGTGAACCTGGGACAGGACCTAATCAGCCCCAGCATCTT.

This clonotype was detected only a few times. CDR3 DNA sequence: TGTGCCAGCAGTTACATGAGCGTGACTGAAGCTTTCTTT. Encoded protein: CASSYMSVTEAFF. V is TRBV6-5 and J is TRBJ1-1, with D unclear. Germline CDR1 MNHEY, CDR2 SVGAGI. This CDR3 contains 13 residues. V lost 2 bases, J lost 5 bases, and 9 bases lay in between.

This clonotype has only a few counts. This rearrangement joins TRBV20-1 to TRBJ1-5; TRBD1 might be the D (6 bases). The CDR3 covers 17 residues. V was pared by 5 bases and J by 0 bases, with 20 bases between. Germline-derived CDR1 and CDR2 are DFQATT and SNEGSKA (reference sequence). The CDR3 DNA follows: TGCAGTGCTCTACCAGGGGATGCTGTCTATAGCAATCAGCCCCAGCATTTT. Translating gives CSALPGDAVYSNQPQHF.

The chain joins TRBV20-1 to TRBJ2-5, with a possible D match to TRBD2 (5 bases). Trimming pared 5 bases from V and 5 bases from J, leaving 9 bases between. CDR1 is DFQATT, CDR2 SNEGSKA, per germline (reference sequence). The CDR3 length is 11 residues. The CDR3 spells CSAPRRETQYF. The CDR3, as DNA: TGCAGTGCTCCTAGGAGGGAGACCCAGTACTTC.

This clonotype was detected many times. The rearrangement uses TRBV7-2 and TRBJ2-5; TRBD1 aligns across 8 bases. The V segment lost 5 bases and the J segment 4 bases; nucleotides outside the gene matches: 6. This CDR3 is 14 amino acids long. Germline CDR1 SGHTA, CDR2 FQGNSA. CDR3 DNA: TGTGCCAGCAGCCGTACAGGGGGAGGAGAGACCCAGTACTTC. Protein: CASSRTGGGETQYF.

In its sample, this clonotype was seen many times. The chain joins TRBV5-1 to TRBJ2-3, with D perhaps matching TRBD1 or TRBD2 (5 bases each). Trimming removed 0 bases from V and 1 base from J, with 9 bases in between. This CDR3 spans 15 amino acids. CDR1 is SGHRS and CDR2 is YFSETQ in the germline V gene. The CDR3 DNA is TGCGCCAGCAGCTTGGCCGGGACGGGCACAGATACGCAGTATTTT. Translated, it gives CASSLAGTGTDTQYF.

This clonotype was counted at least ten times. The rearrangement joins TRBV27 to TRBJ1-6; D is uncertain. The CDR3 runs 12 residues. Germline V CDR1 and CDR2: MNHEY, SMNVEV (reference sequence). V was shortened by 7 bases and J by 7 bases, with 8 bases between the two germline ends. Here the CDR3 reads CASKRANSPLHF. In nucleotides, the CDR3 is TGTGCCAGCAAGCGGGCGAATTCACCCCTCCACTTT.

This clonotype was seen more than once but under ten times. CDR3 DNA sequence: TGTGCCAGCAGCTTAGACACCCCGCCAAATTCACCCCTCCACTTT. Protein product: CASSLDTPPNSPLHF. The chain links TRBV7-2 to TRBJ1-6; D call uncertain. The CDR3 has 15 amino acids. Germline V gene lookup returns CDR1 SGHTA and CDR2 FQGNSA. V shed 1 base and J shed 7 bases, with 11 bases lying between them.

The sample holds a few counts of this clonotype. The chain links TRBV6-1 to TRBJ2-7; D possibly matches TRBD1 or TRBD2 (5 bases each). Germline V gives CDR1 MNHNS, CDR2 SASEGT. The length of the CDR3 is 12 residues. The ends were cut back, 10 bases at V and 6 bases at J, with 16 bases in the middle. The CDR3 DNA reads TGTGCCACCGTCGGGACCGCTAGCGAGCAGTACTTC. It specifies CATVGTASEQYF.

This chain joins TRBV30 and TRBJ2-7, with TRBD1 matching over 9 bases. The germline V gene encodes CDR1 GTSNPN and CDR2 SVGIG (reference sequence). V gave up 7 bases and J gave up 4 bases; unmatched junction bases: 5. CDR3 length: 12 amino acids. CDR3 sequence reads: CAYRQGGYEQYF. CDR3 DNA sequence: TGTGCCTACAGACAGGGGGGGTACGAGCAGTACTTC.

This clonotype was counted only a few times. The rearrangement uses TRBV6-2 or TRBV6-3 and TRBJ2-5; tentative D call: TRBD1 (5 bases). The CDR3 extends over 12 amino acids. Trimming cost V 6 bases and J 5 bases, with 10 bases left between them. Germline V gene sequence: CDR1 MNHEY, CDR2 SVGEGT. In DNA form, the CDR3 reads TGTGCCAGCAGCATAAAGGGGGAGACCCAGTACTTC. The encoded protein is CASSIKGETQYF.

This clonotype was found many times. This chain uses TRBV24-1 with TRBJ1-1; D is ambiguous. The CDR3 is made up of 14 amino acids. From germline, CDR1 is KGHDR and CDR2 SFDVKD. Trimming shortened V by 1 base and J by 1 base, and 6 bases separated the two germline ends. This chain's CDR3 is CATSDFGENTEAFF. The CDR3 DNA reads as TGTGCCACCAGTGATTTTGGGGAGAACACTGAAGCTTTCTTT.

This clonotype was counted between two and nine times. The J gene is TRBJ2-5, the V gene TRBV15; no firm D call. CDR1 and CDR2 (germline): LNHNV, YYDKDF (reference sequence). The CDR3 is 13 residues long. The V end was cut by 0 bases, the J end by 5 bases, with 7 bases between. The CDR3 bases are TGTGCCACCAGCAGAGATATTTGGGAGACCCAGTACTTC. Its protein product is CATSRDIWETQYF. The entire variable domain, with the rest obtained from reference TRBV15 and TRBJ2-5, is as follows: DAMVIQNPRYQVTQFGKPVTLSCSQTLNHNVMYWYQQKSSQAPKLLFHYYDKDFNNEADTPDNFQSRRPNTSFCFLDIRSPGLGDTAMYLCATSRDIWETQYFGPGTRLLVL.

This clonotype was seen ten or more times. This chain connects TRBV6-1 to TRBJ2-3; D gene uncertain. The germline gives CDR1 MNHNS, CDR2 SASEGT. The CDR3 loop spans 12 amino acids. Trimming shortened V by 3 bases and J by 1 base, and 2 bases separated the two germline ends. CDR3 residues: CASSEGTDTQYF. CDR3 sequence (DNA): TGTGCCAGCAGTGAGGGCACAGATACGCAGTATTTT.

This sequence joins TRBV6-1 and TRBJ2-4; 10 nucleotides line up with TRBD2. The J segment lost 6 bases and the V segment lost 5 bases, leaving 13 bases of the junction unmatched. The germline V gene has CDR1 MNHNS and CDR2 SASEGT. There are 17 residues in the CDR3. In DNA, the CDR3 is TGTGCCAGCAGTTTCCTAGCTAGCGGGAGAGGTAGAAACATTCAGTACTTC. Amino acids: CASSFLASGRGRNIQYF.

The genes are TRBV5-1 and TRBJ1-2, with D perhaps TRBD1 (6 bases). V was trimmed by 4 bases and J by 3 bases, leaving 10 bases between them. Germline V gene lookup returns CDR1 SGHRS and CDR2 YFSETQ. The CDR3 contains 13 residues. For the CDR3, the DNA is TGCGCCAGCAGCGCCGGACAGTACTATGGCTACACCTTC. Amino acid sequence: CASSAGQYYGYTF.

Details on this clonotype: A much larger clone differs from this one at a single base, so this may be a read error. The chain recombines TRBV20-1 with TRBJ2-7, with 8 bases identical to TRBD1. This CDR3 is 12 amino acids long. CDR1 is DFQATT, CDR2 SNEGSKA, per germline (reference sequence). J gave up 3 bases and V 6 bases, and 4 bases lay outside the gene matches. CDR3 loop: CSAVTGVYEQYF. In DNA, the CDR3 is TGCAGTGCAGTGACAGGGGTCTACGAGCAGTACTTC.

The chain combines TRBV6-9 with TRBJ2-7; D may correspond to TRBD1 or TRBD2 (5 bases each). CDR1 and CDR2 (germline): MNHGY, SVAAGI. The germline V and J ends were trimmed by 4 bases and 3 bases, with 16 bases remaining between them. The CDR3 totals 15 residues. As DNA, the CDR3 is TGTGCCAGCAGTTCCCCCGGGGCAGCTTTCTACGAGCAGTACTTC. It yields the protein CASSSPGAAFYEQYF.

The CDR3 reads CATTRAGGREQYF. The DNA for the CDR3 is TGTGCCACCACCAGAGCGGGAGGGCGCGAGCAGTACTTC. This sequence joins TRBV7-2 and TRBJ2-7; 10 bases line up with TRBD2. Germline values: CDR1 SGHTA, CDR2 FQGNSA. CDR3 length equals 13 residues. J lost 6 bases, V lost 10 bases, and 9 bases had no gene match.

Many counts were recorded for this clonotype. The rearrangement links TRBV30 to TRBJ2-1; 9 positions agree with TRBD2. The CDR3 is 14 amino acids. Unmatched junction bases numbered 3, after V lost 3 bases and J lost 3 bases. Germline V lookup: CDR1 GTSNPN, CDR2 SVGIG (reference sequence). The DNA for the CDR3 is TGTGCCTGGAGCGTACTAGCGGGCTACAATGAGCAGTTCTTC. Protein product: CAWSVLAGYNEQFF.

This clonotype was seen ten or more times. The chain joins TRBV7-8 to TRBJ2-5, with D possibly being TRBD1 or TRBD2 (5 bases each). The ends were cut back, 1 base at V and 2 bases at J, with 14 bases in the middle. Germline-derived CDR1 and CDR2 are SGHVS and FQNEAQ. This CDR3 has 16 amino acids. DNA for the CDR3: TGTGCCAGCAGCTTAGGACTGGGACGAATACAAGAGACCCAGTACTTC. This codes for CASSLGLGRIQETQYF.

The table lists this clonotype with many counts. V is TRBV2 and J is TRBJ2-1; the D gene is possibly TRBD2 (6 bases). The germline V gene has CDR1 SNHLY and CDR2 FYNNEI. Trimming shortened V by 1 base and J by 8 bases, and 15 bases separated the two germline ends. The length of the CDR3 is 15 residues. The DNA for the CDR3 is TGTGCCAGCAGTGAAGAAAATAGGAGGGCCGATGAGCAGTTCTTC. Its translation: CASSEENRRADEQFF. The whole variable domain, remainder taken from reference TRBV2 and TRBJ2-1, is EPEVTQTPSHQVTQMGQEVILRCVPISNHLYFYWYRQILGQKVEFLVSFYNNEISEKSEIFDDQFSVERPDGSNFTLKIRSTKLEDSAMYFCASSEENRRADEQFFGPGTRLTVL.

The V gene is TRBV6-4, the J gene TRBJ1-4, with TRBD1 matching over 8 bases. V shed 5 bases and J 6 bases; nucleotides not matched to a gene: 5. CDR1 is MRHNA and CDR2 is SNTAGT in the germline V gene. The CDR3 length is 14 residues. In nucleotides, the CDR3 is TGTGCCAGCAGTTGGACAGGGTTGTATGAAAAACTGTTTTTT. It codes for CASSWTGLYEKLFF.

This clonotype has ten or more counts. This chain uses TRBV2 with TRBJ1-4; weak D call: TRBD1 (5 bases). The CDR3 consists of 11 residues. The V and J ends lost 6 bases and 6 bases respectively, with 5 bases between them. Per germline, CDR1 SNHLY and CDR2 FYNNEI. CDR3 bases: TGTGCCAGCAGAGGGGATGAAAAACTGTTTTTT. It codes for CASRGDEKLFF.

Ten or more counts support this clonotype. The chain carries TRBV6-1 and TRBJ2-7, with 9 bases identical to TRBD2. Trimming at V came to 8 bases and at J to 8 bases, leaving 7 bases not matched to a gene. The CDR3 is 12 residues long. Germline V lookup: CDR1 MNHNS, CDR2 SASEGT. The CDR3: CASGLAKEKQYF. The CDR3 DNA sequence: TGTGCCAGCGGACTAGCGAAGGAAAAGCAGTACTTC.

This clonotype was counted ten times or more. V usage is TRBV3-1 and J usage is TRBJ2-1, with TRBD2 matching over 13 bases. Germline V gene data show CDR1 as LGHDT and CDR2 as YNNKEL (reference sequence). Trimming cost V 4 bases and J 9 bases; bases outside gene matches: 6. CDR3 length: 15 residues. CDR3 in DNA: TGTGCCAGCAGCCCAGGGACTAGCGGGATGTCTGAGCAGTTCTTC. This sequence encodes CASSPGTSGMSEQFF.

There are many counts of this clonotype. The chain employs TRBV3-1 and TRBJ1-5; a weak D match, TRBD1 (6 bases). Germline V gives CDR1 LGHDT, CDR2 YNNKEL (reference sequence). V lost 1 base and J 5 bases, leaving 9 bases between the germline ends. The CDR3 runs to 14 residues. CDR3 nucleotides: TGTGCCAGCAGCCAAGGGAGGGGGTATCAGCCCCAGCATTTT. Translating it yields CASSQGRGYQPQHF.

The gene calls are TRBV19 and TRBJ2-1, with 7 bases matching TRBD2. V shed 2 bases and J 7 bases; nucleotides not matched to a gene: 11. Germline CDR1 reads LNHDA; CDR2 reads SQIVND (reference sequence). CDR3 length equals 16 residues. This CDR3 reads CASSILGGSGTNEQFF. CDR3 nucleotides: TGTGCCAGTAGTATATTGGGCGGGAGCGGTACGAATGAGCAGTTCTTC. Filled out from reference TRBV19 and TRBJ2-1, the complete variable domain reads DGGITQSPKYLFRKEGQNVTLSCEQNLNHDAMYWYRQDPGQGLRLIYYSQIVNDFQKGDIAEGYSVSREKKESFPLTVTSAQKNPTAFYLCASSILGGSGTNEQFFGPGTRLTVL.

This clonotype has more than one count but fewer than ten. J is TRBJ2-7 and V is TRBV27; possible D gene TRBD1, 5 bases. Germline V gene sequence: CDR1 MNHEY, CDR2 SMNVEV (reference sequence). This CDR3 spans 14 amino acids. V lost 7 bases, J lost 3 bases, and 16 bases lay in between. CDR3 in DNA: TGTGCCAGCACCGACCTGGGGCAGGGCTACGAGCAGTACTTC. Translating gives CASTDLGQGYEQYF.